The entry below describes one T cell receptor (beta chain). Its antigen is unidentified. The sample originates from a study of cytomegalovirus exposure and HLA in healthy donors. Study outcomes and limitations: TCR beta chain V- and J-gene trimming was linked, in a later analysis, to a missense variant in DCLRE1C. A later analysis linked roughly 17,000 TCR beta sequences to HLA alleles at 0.05 false discovery rate. The likely origin of a cluster of highly shared sequence variants was a sequencing artifact.

PCR primers comprised 60 Vbeta and 13 Jbeta primers. Using immunoSEQ multiplex PCR, the repertoire was profiled, and TCRdb retains in-frame clones only, with some absent. Among some 77,000 clones listed, around 77% were seen once. Germline V gives CDR1 ENHRY, CDR2 SYGVKD. V shed 4 bases, J shed 2 bases, and the junction held 7 bases outside the gene matches. This CDR3 has 16 residues. The source is a middle-aged woman in good health and CMV-seropositive. Sequenced sample: PBMCs. This chain links TRBV10-3 with TRBJ2-5; TRBD2 matches 10 bases. CDR3 DNA sequence: TGTGCCATCAGTGGTTTAGCGGGAGGAGCTCAAGAGACCCAGTACTTC. It codes for CAISGLAGGAQETQYF.